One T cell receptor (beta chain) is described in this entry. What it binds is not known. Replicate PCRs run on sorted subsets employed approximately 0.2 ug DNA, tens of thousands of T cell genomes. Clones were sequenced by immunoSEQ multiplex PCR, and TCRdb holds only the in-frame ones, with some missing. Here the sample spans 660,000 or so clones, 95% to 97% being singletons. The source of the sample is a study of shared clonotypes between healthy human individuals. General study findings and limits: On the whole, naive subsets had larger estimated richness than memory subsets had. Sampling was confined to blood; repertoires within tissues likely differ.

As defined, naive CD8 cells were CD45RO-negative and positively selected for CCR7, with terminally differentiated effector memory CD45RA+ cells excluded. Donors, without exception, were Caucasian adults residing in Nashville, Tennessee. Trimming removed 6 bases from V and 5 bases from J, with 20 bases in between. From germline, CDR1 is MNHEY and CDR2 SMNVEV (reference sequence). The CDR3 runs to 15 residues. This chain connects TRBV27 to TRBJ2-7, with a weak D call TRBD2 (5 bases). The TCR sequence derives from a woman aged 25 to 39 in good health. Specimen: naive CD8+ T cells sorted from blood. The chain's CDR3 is CASRTMGGLQDEQYF. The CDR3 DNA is TGTGCCAGCAGGACTATGGGTGGGCTCCAGGACGAGCAGTACTTC.